This entry concerns a single T cell receptor (beta chain). Its antigen is as yet unknown. This entry is derived from a study of OX40 agonist ivuxolimab in advanced cancers. The study, taken as a whole, reports: The 0.1-3.0 mg/kg partial responders had among the lowest clonal expansion.

Patients had blood sampled at baseline and again on cycle 4 day 1 and cycle 7 day 1. TCRdb keeps only in-frame clones here, not all; method: immunoSEQ multiplex PCR. The sample carries 77,000 or so clones, about nine tenths recorded once. The TCR sequence derives from an adult with an advanced solid tumor such as melanoma, head and neck, liver or kidney cancer. The starting material was CD4+ or CD8+ T cells sorted from blood, obtained in a trial of the OX40 agonist ivuxolimab.

CDR3 in DNA: TGTGCCAGTAGTTTCCGCGAACTTTCGGACGTTCAGCCCCAGCATTTT. Amino acid sequence: CASSFRELSDVQPQHF. The chain is built from TRBV19 and TRBJ1-5; unclear D gene. V was pared by 5 bases and J by 6 bases, with 20 bases between. The CDR3 has 16 amino acids. CDR1 and CDR2 (germline): LNHDA, SQIVND (reference sequence).